Shown below are 27 T cell receptor beta chains from a single sample sequenced in a study of blood T cell repertoires in COVID-19. Sequencing used immunoSEQ multiplex PCR; TCRdb keeps in-frame clones, though not all of them. Among about 87,000 clones, about nine tenths were seen once, and the ten largest hold 4.5% to 6%. Sequencing used peripheral blood. Every receptor here comes from a woman older than 75 with acute or convalescent COVID-19.

The genes are TRBV3-1 (or the pseudogene TRBV3-2) and TRBJ2-7; tentatively, D is TRBD2 (5 bases). From germline, CDR1 is LGHDT and CDR2 YNNKEL (reference sequence). The V and J ends lost 0 bases and 4 bases respectively, with 16 bases between them. The CDR3 covers 16 residues. The CDR3 DNA follows: TGTGCCAGCAGCCAAGAAGAGGGTAGTGGGTTATACGAGCAGTACTTC. This sequence encodes CASSQEEGSGLYEQYF.

V usage is TRBV5-5 and J usage is TRBJ1-6, with D possibly TRBD1 on 5 matching bases. The CDR3 sequence is 17 residues long. Germline-derived CDR1 and CDR2 are SGHKS and YYEKEE (reference sequence). V lost 0 bases, J lost 2 bases, and 12 bases lay in between. CDR3 sequence reads: CASSLVRALPYNSPLHF. The CDR3 region has the DNA TGTGCCAGCAGCTTGGTCAGGGCCCTTCCCTATAATTCACCCCTCCACTTT.

The chain couples TRBV6-2 or TRBV6-3 to TRBJ2-5; no definite D call. CDR1 and CDR2 from the germline V gene are MNHEY and SVGEGT. V lost 2 bases to trimming and J lost 2 bases, with 9 bases between them. This CDR3 spans 14 amino acids. This CDR3 is CASSYPNRQETQYF. Written as DNA, the CDR3 is TGTGCCAGCAGTTACCCCAACAGACAAGAGACCCAGTACTTC.

This sequence joins TRBV5-1 and TRBJ1-2; no clear D gene. The germline gives CDR1 SGHRS, CDR2 YFSETQ. CDR3 length: 14 residues. Trimming took off 3 bases at V and 8 bases at J, with 17 bases between the two ends. The CDR3 protein is CASSSQDYTRGYTF. CDR3 nucleotides: TGCGCCAGCAGCTCGCAGGACTATACTCGGGGCTACACCTTC. Complete variable domain (other parts from reference TRBV5-1 and TRBJ1-2): KAGVTQTPRYLIKTRGQQVTLSCSPISGHRSVSWYQQTPGQGLQFLFEYFSETQRNKGNFPGRFSGRQFSNSRSEMNVSTLELGDSALYLCASSSQDYTRGYTFGSGTRLTVV.

With respect to this clone: An end of the junction differs from the germline gene, which may be a read error. The chain couples TRBV18 to TRBJ1-5, with 10 nucleotides matching TRBD1. This CDR3 spans 16 amino acids. Germline V gene sequence: CDR1 KGHSH, CDR2 LQKENI. The CDR3 DNA reads as TGTGCCAGCTCACCATCGACAGGGGGCGGCAAGCAGCCCCAGCATTTT. Its protein product is CASSPSTGGGKQPQHF.

The rearrangement uses TRBV13 and TRBJ1-1; TRBD1 agrees at 7 bases. The CDR3 is 15 residues long. Losses at the gene ends were 5 bases for V and 2 bases for J; bases not matched to a gene: 8. Germline V lookup: CDR1 PRHDT, CDR2 FYEKMQ (reference sequence). The CDR3 loop reads CASSKGQRFNTEAFF. CDR3 nucleotides: TGTGCCAGCAGCAAGGGACAGAGGTTCAACACTGAAGCTTTCTTT.

V and J are TRBV7-3 and TRBJ2-3; 8 bases are shared with TRBD2. Germline V gene sequence: CDR1 SGHTA, CDR2 FQGTGA. The CDR3 is made up of 15 amino acids. The junction had 3 bases not matched to a gene; V was cut back by 3 bases and J by 1 base. This chain's CDR3 is CASSLGLVGTDTQYF. CDR3 coding DNA: TGTGCCAGCAGCTTGGGACTAGTGGGCACAGATACGCAGTATTTT. Supplemented by reference TRBV7-3 and TRBJ2-3, the full variable domain reads GAGVSQTPSNKVTEKGKYVELRCDPISGHTALYWYRQSLGQGPEFLIYFQGTGAADDSGLPNDRFFAVRPEGSVSTLKIQRTERGDSAVYLCASSLGLVGTDTQYFGPGTRLTVL.

The chain joins TRBV18 to TRBJ1-5, with 7 bases aligning to TRBD1. CDR1 and CDR2 (germline): KGHSH, LQKENI. J was trimmed by 3 bases and V by 5 bases; bases with no gene match: 1. This CDR3 is built from 13 residues. The CDR3 coding sequence is TGTGCCAGCTCAGGGACAGTCAATCAGCCCCAGCATTTT. This translates into CASSGTVNQPQHF.

DNA for the CDR3: TGTGCCAGCAGTGAAAGGTGGGGGGGCACAGATACGCAGTATTTT. Residues: CASSERWGGTDTQYF. This sequence joins TRBV6-1 and TRBJ2-3; a possible D gene is TRBD2 (6 bases). CDR1 is MNHNS, CDR2 SASEGT, per germline. V lost 2 bases and J lost 1, with 10 bases in between. CDR3 length equals 15 residues.

The chain recombines TRBV4-1 with TRBJ2-7; 10 bases map to TRBD1. The ends lost 0 bases at V and 0 bases at J; junction bases unmatched: 2. CDR1 MGHRA and CDR2 YSYEKL come from the germline V gene. This CDR3 spans 16 amino acids. CDR3 sequence reads: CASSQDGTGVSYEQYF. The DNA of the CDR3 is TGCGCCAGCAGCCAAGATGGGACAGGGGTCTCCTACGAGCAGTACTTC.

This clone has more than one count but fewer than ten. The chain recombines TRBV3-1 (or the pseudogene TRBV3-2) with TRBJ2-1; TRBD2 aligns across 11 bases. Germline CDR1 is LGHDT and CDR2 is YNNKEL (reference sequence). The CDR3 runs 15 residues. Trimming at V came to 6 bases and at J to 8 bases, leaving 9 bases not matched to a gene. CDR3 DNA sequence: TGTGCCAGCAGGCGAACTAGCGGGAGTACGTATGAGCAGTTCTTC. Translation gives CASRRTSGSTYEQFF.

This clone showed up just a few times. The V call is TRBV2, the J call TRBJ1-5, with a tentative D call TRBD1 (5 bases). CDR1 and CDR2 (germline): SNHLY, FYNNEI. The CDR3 covers 13 residues. The V end lost 7 bases, the J end lost 3 bases, and 10 bases lay between the germline ends. The CDR3 nucleotides read TGTGCCAGCACACTGGGGCCCAATCAGCCCCAGCATTTT. Protein: CASTLGPNQPQHF.

The chain has TRBV7-6 and TRBJ2-1; possibly TRBD1 for D (6 bases). The CDR3 runs to 14 residues. Trimming cost V 5 bases and J 3 bases, with 11 bases left between them. The germline gives CDR1 SGHVS, CDR2 FNYEAQ. The CDR3 nucleotides read TGTGCCAGCAGCGCGAGAGGGGGCTACAATGAGCAGTTCTTC. Its translation: CASSARGGYNEQFF.

The V call is TRBV19, the J call TRBJ1-2, with 7 bases identical to TRBD1. Germline values: CDR1 LNHDA, CDR2 SQIVND (reference sequence). After removal of 6 bases from V and 4 bases from J, the junction contained 11 bases not matched to a gene. The CDR3 is made up of 15 amino acids. The CDR3 DNA is TGTGCCAGTAGGCCAATGACAGGGATCCTCTATGGCTACACCTTC. It specifies CASRPMTGILYGYTF. The variable domain in full, completed from reference TRBV19 and TRBJ1-2, reads DGGITQSPKYLFRKEGQNVTLSCEQNLNHDAMYWYRQDPGQGLRLIYYSQIVNDFQKGDIAEGYSVSREKKESFPLTVTSAQKNPTAFYLCASRPMTGILYGYTFGSGTRLTVV.

A single count supports this clone. DNA for the CDR3: TGTGCCAGCAGTGGTCTATCAGGGGTTGGCTACACCTTC. This gives the protein CASSGLSGVGYTF. The V gene is TRBV2, the J gene TRBJ1-2; weak D call: TRBD1 (6 bases). Between the trimmed V and J ends, which lost 4 bases and 7 bases, there was a span of 13 bases. The germline gives CDR1 SNHLY, CDR2 FYNNEI. The CDR3 length is 13 residues. The entire variable domain, with the rest obtained from reference TRBV2 and TRBJ1-2, is as follows: EPEVTQTPSHQVTQMGQEVILRCVPISNHLYFYWYRQILGQKVEFLVSFYNNEISEKSEIFDDQFSVERPDGSNFTLKIRSTKLEDSAMYFCASSGLSGVGYTFGSGTRLTVV.

This chain connects TRBV3-1 (or the pseudogene TRBV3-2) to TRBJ2-5; maybe TRBD1 (6 bases). V gave up 0 bases and J gave up 4 bases, with 9 bases separating them. The V gene's germline CDR1 is LGHDT and CDR2 YNNKEL (reference sequence). The CDR3 is 14 amino acids. For the CDR3, the DNA is TGTGCCAGCAGCCAAGACGACAGGCCAGAGACCCAGTACTTC. Residues: CASSQDDRPETQYF.

V is TRBV7-9 and J is TRBJ2-7; D is perhaps TRBD1 (6 bases). The germline V and J ends were trimmed by 5 bases and 3 bases, with 14 bases remaining between them. CDR1 is SEHNR and CDR2 is FQNEAQ in the germline V gene (reference sequence). There are 14 residues in the CDR3. CDR3 sequence (DNA): TGTGCCAGCAGCCCCCTCGGACAGATCTACGAGCAGTACTTC. Its protein product is CASSPLGQIYEQYF.

The chain uses TRBV7-2 and TRBJ1-1; maybe TRBD1 (6 bases). This CDR3 contains 15 residues. Germline V gene sequence: CDR1 SGHTA, CDR2 FQGNSA. The germline V and J ends were trimmed by 4 bases and 1 base, with 13 bases remaining between them. The CDR3 DNA follows: TGTGCCAGCAGCTCCCGGGGAGGGGGGAACACTGAAGCTTTCTTT. Protein: CASSSRGGGNTEAFF. Supplemented by reference TRBV7-2 and TRBJ1-1, the full variable domain reads GAGVSQSPSNKVTEKGKDVELRCDPISGHTALYWYRQSLGQGLEFLIYFQGNSAPDKSGLPSDRFSAERTGGSVSTLTIQRTQQEDSAVYLCASSSRGGGNTEAFFGQGTRLTVV.

The chain couples TRBV5-4 to TRBJ1-2; tentatively, D is TRBD1 (5 bases). The CDR3 is made up of 13 amino acids. From germline, CDR1 is SGHNT and CDR2 YYREEE (reference sequence). V was pared by 4 bases and J by 8 bases, with 15 bases between. This CDR3 is CASSAQGRDGYTF. Here the CDR3 DNA reads TGTGCCAGCAGCGCCCAGGGCCGTGACGGCTACACCTTC. Full variable domain (rest looked up from reference TRBV5-4 and TRBJ1-2): ETGVTQSPTHLIKTRGQQVTLRCSSQSGHNTVSWYQQALGQGPQFIFQYYREEENGRGNFPPRFSGLQFPNYSSELNVNALELDDSALYLCASSAQGRDGYTFGSGTRLTVV.

The count of this clone is one. The chain uses TRBV5-1 and TRBJ2-1, with 9 bases aligning to TRBD2. After removal of 0 bases from V and 2 bases from J, the junction contained 3 bases not matched to a gene. Germline CDR1 reads SGHRS; CDR2 reads YFSETQ. This CDR3 is built from 16 residues. DNA for the CDR3: TGCGCCAGCAGCTTGGAGGCTAGCGGGACCTACAATGAGCAGTTCTTC. This codes for CASSLEASGTYNEQFF.

This chain connects TRBV5-1 to TRBJ2-2; D uncertain. Germline V gives CDR1 SGHRS, CDR2 YFSETQ. Trimming left V 0 bases short and J 0 bases short, with 9 bases between. CDR3 length equals 16 residues. CDR3 nucleotide sequence: TGCGCCAGCAGCTTGGATGGCAGAACGAACACCGGGGAGCTGTTTTTT. Translating gives CASSLDGRTNTGELFF. The complete variable domain, with remaining parts taken from reference TRBV5-1 and TRBJ2-2, reads KAGVTQTPRYLIKTRGQQVTLSCSPISGHRSVSWYQQTPGQGLQFLFEYFSETQRNKGNFPGRFSGRQFSNSRSEMNVSTLELGDSALYLCASSLDGRTNTGELFFGEGSRLTVL.

The chain couples TRBV2 to TRBJ1-1; D unclear. The CDR3 length is 13 residues. CDR1 SNHLY and CDR2 FYNNEI come from the germline V gene. Trimming cost V 6 bases and J 3 bases, with 11 bases left between them. CDR3 coding DNA: TGTGCCAGCAGGATAGATGAGGACACTGAAGCTTTCTTT. This sequence encodes CASRIDEDTEAFF. Filled out from reference TRBV2 and TRBJ1-1, the complete variable domain reads EPEVTQTPSHQVTQMGQEVILRCVPISNHLYFYWYRQILGQKVEFLVSFYNNEISEKSEIFDDQFSVERPDGSNFTLKIRSTKLEDSAMYFCASRIDEDTEAFFGQGTRLTVV.

This clone was detected only a few times. J is TRBJ2-4 and V is TRBV9, with TRBD2 as a possible D gene (5 bases). CDR3 length: 14 amino acids. Germline CDR1 SGDLS, CDR2 YYNGEE. The germline V and J ends were trimmed by 0 bases and 15 bases, with 19 bases remaining between them. The CDR3 region is CASSVDGFGVRPYF. CDR3 nucleotide sequence: TGTGCCAGCAGCGTAGACGGTTTCGGGGTCCGGCCGTACTTC.

This clone was seen just once. The chain has TRBV5-5 and TRBJ1-5, with 8 bases that match TRBD1. Germline CDR1 and CDR2: SGHKS and YYEKEE (reference sequence). CDR3 length: 15 residues. Trimming cost V 2 bases and J 3 bases; bases outside gene matches: 4. CDR3 sequence (DNA): TGTGCCAGCAGCTTCACAGGGGGGAACAATCAGCCCCAGCATTTT. This gives the protein CASSFTGGNNQPQHF.

The chain links TRBV19 to TRBJ2-2; 7 nucleotides match TRBD2. The CDR3 totals 15 residues. Germline trimming cut 8 bases from V and 3 bases from J; bases unmatched to any gene: 9. Germline assignment: CDR1 LNHDA and CDR2 SQIVND (reference sequence). The CDR3 spells CASGNGGRDTGELFF. For the CDR3, the DNA is TGTGCCAGTGGGAATGGGGGGAGGGACACCGGGGAGCTGTTTTTT. The complete variable domain, with remaining parts taken from reference TRBV19 and TRBJ2-2, reads DGGITQSPKYLFRKEGQNVTLSCEQNLNHDAMYWYRQDPGQGLRLIYYSQIVNDFQKGDIAEGYSVSREKKESFPLTVTSAQKNPTAFYLCASGNGGRDTGELFFGEGSRLTVL.

The chain has TRBV11-2 and TRBJ2-2; D possibly corresponds to TRBD1 (6 bases). CDR3 length equals 16 residues. Trimming stripped 5 bases from V and 1 base from J, with 14 bases between. Germline V gene data show CDR1 as SGHAT and CDR2 as FQNNGV. The chain's CDR3 is CASSRNRAQNTGELFF. CDR3 in DNA: TGTGCCAGCAGCCGTAACAGGGCACAGAACACCGGGGAGCTGTTTTTT.

The chain recombines TRBV12-3 or TRBV12-4 with TRBJ1-2, with D uncertain. V was shortened by 5 bases and J by 6 bases, with 13 bases between the two germline ends. This CDR3 is 13 amino acids long. The CDR3 DNA is TGTGCCAGCAGTCAGCCGGGTTTCGATGGCTACACCTTC. Protein: CASSQPGFDGYTF.